A selection of T cell receptor beta chains follows, all from one sample in a study of T cells in Graves' hyperthyroidism and ophthalmopathy. One entry per CDR3 protein results from TCRdb running MiXCR on the multiplex PCR reads. Of hundreds of thousands of distinct CDR3 sequences listed, just under 20% are singletons. Sequenced: blood. These receptors were taken from a man aged 35 to 55 with Graves' ophthalmopathy. Each CDR3 is given with its conserved first and last residue. The D gene is left open where the match is weak. Clone size is shown for a subset of rows, as once, few, many or a class of expanded clone.

NA	TRBD1	TRBJ2-1	TRBV7-2	CASSPVMRGPGGWDEQFF	TGTGCCAGCAGCCCCGTGATGAGGGGGCCCGGAGGTTGGGATGAGCAGTTCTTC
NA	TRBD2	TRBJ2-1	TRBV9	CASSSRLAGEQFF	TGTGCCAGCAGCTCCCGACTAGCGGGAGAGCAGTTCTTC
few	NA	TRBJ2-5	TRBV20-1	CSARLSSATQYF	TGCAGTGCCCGACTCTCAAGCGCGACCCAGTACTTC
few	TRBD2	TRBJ2-7	TRBV18	CASSQTGTSGYEQYF	TGTGCCAGCTCACAAACCGGGACTAGCGGCTACGAGCAGTACTTC
few	NA	TRBJ2-1	TRBV20-1	CSARTDTYNEQFF	TGCAGTGCAAGAACGGACACCTACAATGAGCAGTTCTTC
few	NA	TRBJ2-2	TRBV5-6	CASSSLSRELFF	TGTGCCAGCAGCTCGCTCTCCCGGGAGCTGTTTTTT
NA	TRBD1	TRBJ2-7	TRBV12-3/TRBV12-4	CASSFSDRGAYEQYF	TGTGCCAGCAGTTTTTCGGACAGGGGGGCCTACGAGCAGTACTTC
many	NA	TRBJ2-3	TRBV28	CASSLDRFSTDTQYF	TGTGCCAGCAGCCTCGACAGATTTAGCACAGATACGCAGTATTTT
NA	TRBD1	TRBJ1-5	TRBV28	CATTLWTGSNQPQHF	TGTGCCACCACGCTTTGGACAGGGAGCAATCAGCCCCAGCATTTT
many	TRBD2	TRBJ2-1	TRBV7-2	CASSLRSAGAHNEQFF	TGTGCCAGCAGCTTACGGTCGGCGGGAGCTCACAATGAGCAGTTCTTC
many	TRBD1	TRBJ1-5	TRBV5-1	CASSPITGDQPQHF	TGCGCCAGCAGCCCAATAACAGGGGATCAGCCCCAGCATTTT
NA	NA	TRBJ2-7	TRBV6-2/TRBV6-3	CASLAGTPYEQYF	TGTGCCAGCCTGGCAGGGACGCCCTACGAGCAGTACTTC
NA	TRBD2	TRBJ2-5	TRBV7-6	CASSLESGGDLTQYF	TGTGCCAGCAGCTTAGAATCGGGAGGGGATCTTACTCAGTACTTC
many	NA	TRBJ2-3	TRBV28	CASSLGNYYTDTQYF	TGTGCCAGCAGTTTAGGGAACTATTACACAGATACGCAGTATTTT
NA	NA	TRBJ2-1	TRBV2	CASSGRTVFRSYNEQFF	TGTGCCAGCAGTGGCCGGACAGTATTTCGCTCCTACAATGAGCAGTTCTTC
NA	TRBD2	TRBJ2-7	TRBV19	CASMGRREGYYEQYF	TGTGCCAGTATGGGTCGTCGGGAGGGCTATTACGAGCAGTACTTC